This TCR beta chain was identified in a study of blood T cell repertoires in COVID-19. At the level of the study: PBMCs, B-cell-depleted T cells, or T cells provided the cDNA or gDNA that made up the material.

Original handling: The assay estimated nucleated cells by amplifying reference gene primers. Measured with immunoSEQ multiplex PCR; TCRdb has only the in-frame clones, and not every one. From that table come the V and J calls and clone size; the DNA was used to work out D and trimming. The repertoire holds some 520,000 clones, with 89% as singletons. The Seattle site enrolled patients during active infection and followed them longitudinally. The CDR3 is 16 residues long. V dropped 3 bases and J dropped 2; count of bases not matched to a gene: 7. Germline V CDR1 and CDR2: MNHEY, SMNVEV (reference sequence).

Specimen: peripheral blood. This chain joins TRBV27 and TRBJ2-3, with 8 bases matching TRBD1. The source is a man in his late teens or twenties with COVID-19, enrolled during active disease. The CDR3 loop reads CASSFLAGGLTDTQYF. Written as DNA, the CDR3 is TGTGCCAGCAGTTTCCTAGCAGGGGGCCTCACAGATACGCAGTATTTT.